The T cell receptor (beta chain) described here comes from a study of T cell responses to AZD1222 COVID-19 vaccine. This clone was seen a few times. Its antigen remains unknown. V gave up 7 bases and J gave up 2 bases, with 12 bases separating them. The germline gives CDR1 SNHLY, CDR2 FYNNEI. This CDR3 is built from 13 residues. Study findings and constraints: Baseline serology detected seropositivity in only six or seven AZD1222 recipients.

TCRdb's copy holds only in-frame clones and misses some; the assay was immunoSEQ multiplex PCR. The sample yields just under 55,000 clones, around 90% seen once. The material sequenced was peripheral blood, taken on day 0 of AZD1222 vaccination. This chain connects TRBV2 to TRBJ2-7; maybe TRBD1 (5 bases). The clonotype originates from an adult in good health. The CDR3 reads CASTRQQAYEQYF. The DNA of the CDR3 is TGTGCCAGCACGAGACAACAGGCCTACGAGCAGTACTTC.